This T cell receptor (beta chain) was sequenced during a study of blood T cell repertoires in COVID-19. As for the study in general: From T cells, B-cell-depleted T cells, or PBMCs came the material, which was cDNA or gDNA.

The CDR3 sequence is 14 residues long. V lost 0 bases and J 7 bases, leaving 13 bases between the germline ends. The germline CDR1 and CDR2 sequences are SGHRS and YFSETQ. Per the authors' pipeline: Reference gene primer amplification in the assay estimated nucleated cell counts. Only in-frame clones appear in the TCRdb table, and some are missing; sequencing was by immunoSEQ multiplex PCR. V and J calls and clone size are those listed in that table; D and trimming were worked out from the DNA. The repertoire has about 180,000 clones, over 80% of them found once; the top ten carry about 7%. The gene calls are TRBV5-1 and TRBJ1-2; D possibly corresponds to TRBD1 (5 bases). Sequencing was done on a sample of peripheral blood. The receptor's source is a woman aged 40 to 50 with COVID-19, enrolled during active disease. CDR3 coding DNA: TGCGCCAGCAGCTTGGAGGGGTCGGTCGCTGGCTACACCTTC. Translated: CASSLEGSVAGYTF.